The subject of this entry is one T cell receptor (beta chain). Its antigen is currently not known. Nothing much larger sits one base from this clone, and base qualities are not available. This sample is part of a study of cytomegalovirus exposure and HLA in healthy donors (dated by TCRdb to between 2016 and 2019). Broadly, across the study: An earlier analysis of approximately 590 of the donors reported about 250 Gb of sequence data and roughly 100 million unique TCR beta sequences from some 180 million T cells. An early release that covered about 600 HLA-typed donors contained approximately 300 gigabases of sequencing data and approximately 85 million unique TCR sequences. Of the approximately 400 genotyped donors, less than 85% were placed in the genetic ancestry cluster associated with self-reported Caucasian donors. The aim of the study was to test whether cataloging public T cell receptors could identify signatures of past pathogen exposure. The study profiled the T cell repertoires of fewer than 850 subjects by immunosequencing and related them to cytomegalovirus serostatus. In addition to the first cohort of 666 subjects, a separate validation cohort of approximately 120 different subjects was used. To predict cytomegalovirus infection status, the study brought together high-throughput TCR immunosequencing, statistical association of individual TCRs with disease status, and machine learning. A later analysis re-examined previously published TCR beta repertoires from 600 to 700 donors and added high-resolution HLA genotyping to investigate patterns of TCR occurrence. Rather than using new phenotypic data, the later analysis identified candidate immune exposures from TCR beta sequences and from how often those sequences occurred across donors. In an earlier analysis of a few hundred of the donors, high-throughput TCR beta sequencing was used to judge whether each TCR beta V gene segment behaved as functional or pseudogenic. Alongside the repertoire data, information on donor age, sex, ethnicity and CMV serostatus was compiled. Genome-wide SNP genotypes for about 65% of the roughly 700 donors were used in a later genetic analysis, which treated that subset as a discovery cohort. All discovery cohort repertoires had been generated on a single sequencing platform. Both class I and class II loci were covered by HLA typing, at four-digit resolution. Typing coverage differed by locus: A, B, C, DRB1 and DQB1 were typed in about 620-640 donors, DQA1 in 500 to 550, DPA1 in approximately 600, and DPB1 in about 450. Several DR-DQ haplotypes were handled as single units for association and clustering because linkage in the cohort was strong. Across under 500 genotyped donors of the cohort, an average of roughly 250,000 unique TCR beta nucleotide sequences per donor were sequenced, and roughly a sixth of those sequences were non-productive. Study-wide findings and limitations: In a later analysis, several top co-occurrence clusters were reported to appear linked to parvovirus B19, influenza, CMV and Epstein-Barr virus. In an earlier analysis of approximately 590 of the donors, most TCR beta V segments appeared in productive rearrangements about 90% or about 30% of the time, broadly matching IMGT annotations. Compared with equally common non-associated chains, HLA-associated TCR beta chains in a later analysis were more clonally expanded and had lower generation probabilities. In this cohort, only TCR beta chains were sequenced, and detectable features were limited by the absence of alpha or paired-chain data. In vitro tests confirmed that a few of the cytomegalovirus-associated TCR beta chains recognize cytomegalovirus antigens. The authors suggested that the approach could potentially be generalized to other disease states and immunological phenotypes. A further reported finding was that TCR beta sequences accurately predicted the HLA-A and HLA-B alleles for most subjects in the first cohort. A later analysis associated 16,951 TCR beta sequences with specific HLA alleles at a false discovery rate of 0.05. A later analysis found that TCR association rates varied across HLA loci, with DRB1 alleles showing the most associated TCRs and HLA-C alleles the fewest. The classifier was reported to diagnose cytomegalovirus status with high specificity and sensitivity in both the original cohort and the validation cohort. An association between a missense DCLRE1C variant and V-gene and J-gene trimming of TCR beta chains was found in a later genetic analysis and replicated in an independent cohort. The sequencing pipeline was judged likely to have produced a cluster of highly shared sequence variants as a technical artifact. Strong co-occurrence of HLA alleles, especially DR and DQ, made assigning TCR associations to individual alleles difficult. Presence/absence analyses assumed roughly uniform sequencing depth across donors, an assumption that may not hold. About 17 rarely observed V segments, including chromosome 9 orphons, were excluded from the earlier analysis of some 590 of the donors because counts were too low. Because HLA typing was unavailable for some donors at each locus, only the typed subset was used in association tests. Most TCR sequences were observed very rarely across donors, whereas some public TCRs were present in many individuals. Correlated functional status among segregating V segments might reflect linkage disequilibrium, but an unknown experimental factor could not be ruled out. In a later analysis, most CMV-associated TCR beta chains were found to appear HLA-restricted, with HLA associations seemingly driven largely by CMV exposure. Because the 87-base-pair reads could not distinguish some IMGT-functional V segments, including TRBV6-2 and TRBV6-3, those segments were excluded. The study gave a list of 150 to 200 TCR beta chains associated with cytomegalovirus. Compared with the roughly 670-donor mean, donors in an Asian-associated ancestry cluster had fewer N-insertions in productive TCRs, according to a later genetic analysis. The only immune exposure information available for the cohort was CMV serostatus.

Including cysteine and phenylalanine, the CDR3 has 15 amino acids. Of all the DNA, just the CDR3 is kept, 45 bases in frame from base 1. From the germline V gene, CDR1 is SGHTA and CDR2 is FQGNSA. Trimming removed 5 bases from V and 4 bases from J; the gene matches leave 7 bases unexplained. The library was produced with the immunoSEQ multiplex PCR assay. A mixture of 60 forward primers for TCR Vbeta segments and 13 reverse primers for TCR Jbeta segments was used in the multiplex PCR. The CDR3 region of rearranged TCR beta genes was amplified from genomic DNA with a multiplex PCR assay. Amplified TCR beta libraries were sequenced as 87-base-pair reads on the Illumina HiSeq System. The published analysis was carried out like this. A later analysis counted approximately 74 million unique TCR beta chains across the 650 to 700 repertoires, and some 11 million of these chains were shared by at least two donors. Raw reads were error-corrected and collapsed into unique sequences by a nearest-neighbor algorithm in which closely related sequences were merged to remove PCR and sequencing errors. Alignment of CDR3 sequences to IMGT reference sequences was used to assign V, D and J gene segments. For a sequence to be retained, a match of at least six nucleotides was required to both a V gene segment and a J gene segment. Rearrangements were called productive when the CDR3 lacked stop codons and stayed in frame with V and J; all others were non-productive. CDR3 was defined according to IMGT convention as the region running from the second conserved V-encoded cysteine to the conserved J-encoded phenylalanine. The earlier analysis of about 500 of the donors excluded sequences that lacked an unambiguous match to a single V gene segment. An earlier analysis of fewer than 650 of the donors classified V segments as functional when productive rearrangements were above 56.7% and as segregating when the standard deviation between donors was above 5%. A statistical classification framework was developed to diagnose cytomegalovirus status using the catalog of TCR beta chain sequences. In a later analysis, TCR nucleotide sequences were compared against IMGT/GENE-DB human TR gene sequences so that V and J genes could be assigned. In a later analysis, CDR3 sequences and most-parsimonious VDJ recombination scenarios were assigned using the TCRdist pipeline. In a later analysis, each TCR beta chain was defined by its CDR3 amino acid sequence together with its V-gene family, and reads without a unique V-gene family were excluded. As a way to deal with suspected cross-contamination and a sequencing artifact, a later analysis dropped roughly 620 nucleotide sequences that were highly shared and had low generation probability. In a later analysis, a clonal expansion index was calculated for each public chain from normalized within-repertoire ranks of inferred template counts. In a later analysis, generation probabilities were computed with a VDJ recombination model fitted to out-of-frame rearrangements, and the resulting probabilities were checked against IGoR. In a later analysis, hypergeometric tests were used to score TCR-TCR, TCR-HLA and TCR-CMV co-occurrence, with a repertoire-size bias correction applied to TCR pairs. In a later analysis, false discovery rates were estimated by permuting HLA or CMV assignments 20 times. In a later analysis, co-occurring TCRs were grouped using DBSCAN, with TCRdist sequence similarity added in when clustering inside HLA-allele-positive subsets. Repertoires with fewer than 30,000 or more than 120,000 public chains were left out of co-occurrence clustering, as were several repertoires with anomalous nucleotide sharing. Sourced from immuneACCESS, this table was stored by TCRdb with only in-frame sequences that have V and J called. A share of the clones is absent; for the studies checked, an unresolved V gene accounts for under half, and the remainder has no known explanation. V and J calls and clone size are those listed in that table; D and trimming were worked out from the DNA. The sample table records 110,000 to 150,000 clones; 76% of these occur just once. Approximately 1.6% of the sample is in the top ten clones.

The cohort comprised fewer than 700 healthy bone marrow donors. Cohort members were all nominally healthy when sampled, although unrecorded immune exposures were likely present. The donor was CMV seronegative and belonged to the group of around 400 seronegative cohort members. Every donor gave a peripheral blood sample, and the peripheral blood mononuclear cells from that sample were used for TCR beta sequencing. The Qiagen DNeasy Blood Extraction Kit was used to extract genomic DNA from the blood cell samples. Recombination joined TRBV7-2 with TRBJ2-1, and 8 junctional nucleotides match TRBD2. The source is a woman aged 40-49 years in good health and CMV-seronegative. The sequencing sample was made of PBMCs. The CDR3 protein: CASSPLAGGYNEQFF. In nucleotide form, the sequence is TGTGCCAGCAGCCCCCTGGCGGGAGGATACAATGAGCAGTTCTTC. Beyond the CDR3, the reference TRBV7-2 and TRBJ2-1 genes provide the residues; the full variable domain reads: GAGVSQSPSNKVTEKGKDVELRCDPISGHTALYWYRQSLGQGLEFLIYFQGNSAPDKSGLPSDRFSAERTGGSVSTLTIQRTQQEDSAVYLCASSPLAGGYNEQFFGPGTRLTVL.